This is a list of T cell receptor beta chains from one sample in a study of T cell responses to AZD1222 COVID-19 vaccine. The table came from immunoSEQ multiplex PCR; TCRdb's copy has only in-frame clones and leaves some out. The data hold roughly 150,000 clones, with around 90% observed a single time. This specimen was peripheral blood, taken 28 days after the second AZD1222 dose. These receptors originate from an adult who received the AZD1222 COVID-19 vaccine. Both conserved end residues are part of each CDR3. Fields, in order: J gene, V gene, D gene, clone size, CDR3 DNA, CDR3 protein. D genes are given only for firm matches. Size values are once, few and many counts, or a class for expanded clones, and some rows have none.

J gene: TRBJ1-5; V gene: TRBV6-6; D gene: NA; clone size: NA; CDR3 DNA: TGTGCCAGCAGTTACTCGAGTAGGGGCCGCAATCAGCCCCAGCATTTT; CDR3 protein: CASSYSSRGRNQPQHF
J gene: TRBJ2-1; V gene: TRBV5-1; D gene: NA; clone size: NA; CDR3 DNA: TGCGCCAGTACCCAGAACGATGAGCAGTTCTTC; CDR3 protein: CASTQNDEQFF
J gene: TRBJ2-7; V gene: TRBV30; D gene: NA; clone size: NA; CDR3 DNA: TGTGCCTGGACAGACAGGATTTCCTACGAGCAGTACTTC; CDR3 protein: CAWTDRISYEQYF
J gene: TRBJ2-7; V gene: TRBV7-8; D gene: TRBD2; clone size: NA; CDR3 DNA: TGTGCCAGCAGCCCGAGACTAGCGGGAGGGTCCTACTCCTACGAGCAGTACTTC; CDR3 protein: CASSPRLAGGSYSYEQYF
J gene: TRBJ2-3; V gene: TRBV3-1/TRBV3-2; D gene: NA; clone size: NA; CDR3 DNA: TGTGCCAGCAGCCAAGGTGTGGGACTCCCGCCAGATACGCAGTATTTT; CDR3 protein: CASSQGVGLPPDTQYF
J gene: TRBJ1-4; V gene: TRBV4-1; D gene: NA; clone size: NA; CDR3 DNA: TGCGCCAGCAGCCATACAACAAAGGGTGGAGATGAAAAACTGTTTTTT; CDR3 protein: CASSHTTKGGDEKLFF
J gene: TRBJ1-1; V gene: TRBV14; D gene: NA; clone size: NA; CDR3 DNA: TGTGCCAGCAGCCCAAGTTTGAACACTGAAGCTTTCTTT; CDR3 protein: CASSPSLNTEAFF
J gene: TRBJ1-4; V gene: TRBV11-2; D gene: NA; clone size: NA; CDR3 DNA: TGTGCCAGCAGCTTGGCAGGTAGACTGTTTTTT; CDR3 protein: CASSLAGRLFF
J gene: TRBJ2-1; V gene: TRBV30; D gene: NA; clone size: NA; CDR3 DNA: TGTGCCTGGATGGTAACCTACAATGAGCAGTTCTTC; CDR3 protein: CAWMVTYNEQFF
J gene: TRBJ1-5; V gene: TRBV2; D gene: NA; clone size: NA; CDR3 DNA: TGTGCCAGCAAATCGACAGCCCGGACGCGGCCCCAGCATTTT; CDR3 protein: CASKSTARTRPQHF
J gene: TRBJ2-3; V gene: TRBV24-1; D gene: NA; clone size: once; CDR3 DNA: TGTGCCACCAGTGATCCCGGGCGAACAGATACGCAGTATTTT; CDR3 protein: CATSDPGRTDTQYF
J gene: TRBJ1-5; V gene: TRBV27; D gene: NA; clone size: NA; CDR3 DNA: TGTGCCAGCAACAAAGGGGGGACATGGAATCAGCCCCAGCATTTT; CDR3 protein: CASNKGGTWNQPQHF
J gene: TRBJ1-5; V gene: TRBV6-2/TRBV6-3; D gene: NA; clone size: NA; CDR3 DNA: TGTGCCAGCAGTCAACGGACAGTGGTTGCAAATCAGCCCCAGCATTTT; CDR3 protein: CASSQRTVVANQPQHF
J gene: TRBJ1-5; V gene: TRBV10-3; D gene: NA; clone size: NA; CDR3 DNA: TGTGCCATCAGTGAGTCAGGCGGTTTTCAGCCCCAGCATTTT; CDR3 protein: CAISESGGFQPQHF
J gene: TRBJ1-2; V gene: TRBV6-2/TRBV6-3; D gene: TRBD1; clone size: NA; CDR3 DNA: TGTGCCAGCAGTTCCCCTGGACAGGGGGAATATGGCTACACCTTC; CDR3 protein: CASSSPGQGEYGYTF
J gene: TRBJ1-5; V gene: TRBV7-2; D gene: NA; clone size: NA; CDR3 DNA: TGTGCCAGCAGCTTAGAGGGGCAGCCCCAGCATTTT; CDR3 protein: CASSLEGQPQHF
J gene: TRBJ2-1; V gene: TRBV11-1; D gene: NA; clone size: NA; CDR3 DNA: TGTGCCAGCAGTACGTGGGAAGGGGACAATGAGCAGTTCTTC; CDR3 protein: CASSTWEGDNEQFF
J gene: TRBJ1-4; V gene: TRBV7-9; D gene: NA; clone size: NA; CDR3 DNA: TGTGCCAGCAGCTTATCAACTAATGAAAAACTGTTTTTT; CDR3 protein: CASSLSTNEKLFF
J gene: TRBJ2-1; V gene: TRBV6-1; D gene: TRBD1; clone size: NA; CDR3 DNA: TGTGCCAGCAGTGAAGTAGGGACAGGGGGCTACAATGAGCAGTTCTTC; CDR3 protein: CASSEVGTGGYNEQFF
J gene: TRBJ1-1; V gene: TRBV28; D gene: NA; clone size: NA; CDR3 DNA: TGTGCCAGCAGTCCCCCCGTCCAGGTTAGGAGTAGCACTGAAGCTTTCTTT; CDR3 protein: CASSPPVQVRSSTEAFF
J gene: TRBJ1-3; V gene: TRBV10-1; D gene: NA; clone size: once; CDR3 DNA: TGCGCCAGCAGTGACCATGGGACGGACACCGGAAACACCATATATTTT; CDR3 protein: CASSDHGTDTGNTIYF
J gene: TRBJ1-2; V gene: TRBV7-9; D gene: NA; clone size: NA; CDR3 DNA: TGTGCCAGCAGCCCGACTAGGGGAGACTATGGCTACACCTTC; CDR3 protein: CASSPTRGDYGYTF
J gene: TRBJ2-3; V gene: TRBV11-3; D gene: TRBD1; clone size: NA; CDR3 DNA: TGTGCCAGCAGCTTAGGGGACAGGGTCGGGACGCAGTATTTT; CDR3 protein: CASSLGDRVGTQYF
J gene: TRBJ2-5; V gene: TRBV27; D gene: TRBD2; clone size: NA; CDR3 DNA: TGTGCCAGCAGTAGCGGACTAGCGGGAATAGAGACCCAGTACTTC; CDR3 protein: CASSSGLAGIETQYF
J gene: TRBJ2-5; V gene: TRBV3-1/TRBV3-2; D gene: TRBD2; clone size: NA; CDR3 DNA: TGTGCCAGCAGCCGCATAGCGGGGGGCATACAACTGGGTAGGGAGACCCAGTACTTC; CDR3 protein: CASSRIAGGIQLGRETQYF
J gene: TRBJ1-5; V gene: TRBV9; D gene: NA; clone size: NA; CDR3 DNA: TGTGCCAGCAGCCCAAAGGATCAGCCCCAGCATTTT; CDR3 protein: CASSPKDQPQHF
J gene: TRBJ2-2; V gene: TRBV5-4; D gene: NA; clone size: NA; CDR3 DNA: TGTGCCAGCAGCCTCGGACAAATGAACACCGGGGAGCTGTTTTTT; CDR3 protein: CASSLGQMNTGELFF
J gene: TRBJ1-4; V gene: TRBV4-3; D gene: NA; clone size: NA; CDR3 DNA: TGCGCCAGCATGGGACAAACTAATGAAAAACTGTTTTTT; CDR3 protein: CASMGQTNEKLFF
J gene: TRBJ1-4; V gene: TRBV30; D gene: NA; clone size: once; CDR3 DNA: TGTGCCTGGATAGGGGACGGAACTAATGAAAAACTGTTTTTT; CDR3 protein: CAWIGDGTNEKLFF
J gene: TRBJ1-6; V gene: TRBV30; D gene: NA; clone size: NA; CDR3 DNA: TGTGCCTGGAGCCTTCTCCTAGGGGTGAAGTCACCCCTCCACTTT; CDR3 protein: CAWSLLLGVKSPLHF
J gene: TRBJ2-2; V gene: TRBV7-2; D gene: NA; clone size: NA; CDR3 DNA: TGTGCCAGCAGCTTAGTCGTCGATCGGGAGCTGTTTTTT; CDR3 protein: CASSLVVDRELFF
J gene: TRBJ2-7; V gene: TRBV6-5; D gene: NA; clone size: NA; CDR3 DNA: TGTGCCAGCAGTTACTCCGGGACGTTACTCTACGAGCAGTACTTC; CDR3 protein: CASSYSGTLLYEQYF
J gene: TRBJ2-7; V gene: TRBV28; D gene: NA; clone size: NA; CDR3 DNA: TGTGCCAGCCGTCCCCCCTGGGGCGAGCAGTACTTC; CDR3 protein: CASRPPWGEQYF
J gene: TRBJ1-1; V gene: TRBV6-2/TRBV6-3; D gene: TRBD1; clone size: few; CDR3 DNA: TGTGCCAGCAGTTACACCGACAGGGGGGGAACTGAAGCTTTCTTT; CDR3 protein: CASSYTDRGGTEAFF
J gene: TRBJ2-2; V gene: TRBV2; D gene: NA; clone size: once; CDR3 DNA: TGTGCCAGCAGTACCCAAAACACCGGGGAGCTGTTTTTT; CDR3 protein: CASSTQNTGELFF
J gene: TRBJ2-7; V gene: TRBV6-1; D gene: TRBD1; clone size: once; CDR3 DNA: TGTGCCAGCAGTGCCCAGGCAGGGGGCGATGCCTACGAGCAGTACTTC; CDR3 protein: CASSAQAGGDAYEQYF
J gene: TRBJ2-1; V gene: TRBV27; D gene: TRBD2; clone size: NA; CDR3 DNA: TGTGCCAGCAGACTAGCGGGCTACAATGAGCAGTTCTTC; CDR3 protein: CASRLAGYNEQFF
J gene: TRBJ2-7; V gene: TRBV23-1; D gene: NA; clone size: once; CDR3 DNA: TGCGCCAGCAATCGGGACCGCACCTACGAGCAGTACTTC; CDR3 protein: CASNRDRTYEQYF